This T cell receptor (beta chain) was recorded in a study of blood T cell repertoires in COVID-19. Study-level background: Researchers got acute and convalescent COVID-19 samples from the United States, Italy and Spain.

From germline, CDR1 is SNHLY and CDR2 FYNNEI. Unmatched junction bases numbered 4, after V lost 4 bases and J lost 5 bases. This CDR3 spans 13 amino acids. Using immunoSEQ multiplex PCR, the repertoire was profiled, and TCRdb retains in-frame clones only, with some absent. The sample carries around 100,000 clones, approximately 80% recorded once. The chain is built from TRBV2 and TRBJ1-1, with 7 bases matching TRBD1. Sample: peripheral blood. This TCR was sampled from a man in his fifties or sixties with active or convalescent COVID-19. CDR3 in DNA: TGTGCCAGCAGTGTACAGGGGAGTACTGAAGCTTTCTTT. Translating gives CASSVQGSTEAFF.